Listed here are 31 T cell receptor beta chains from one sample, sequenced in a study of T cell repertoires in cytomegalovirus infection. TCRdb processed the reads anew with MiXCR; each CDR3 protein has one entry. There are hundreds of thousands of distinct CDR3 sequences in the sample; roughly 30% occur only once, and about an eighth lies in the top ten. No antigen is known for these receptors. This sample comprised cultured CD8+ T cells from PBMCs, obtained from culture after CMV antigen stimulation. These receptors all come from a human donor in good health (CMV status not recorded). Some clones in this sample may be carry-over from other donors' samples.

This clonotype was counted between two and nine times. The V and J genes are TRBV12-3 or TRBV12-4 and TRBJ2-3; no clear D gene. This CDR3 is 14 amino acids long. V lost 6 bases, J lost 0 bases, and 10 bases lay in between. CDR3 sequence: CASSSLLSTDTQYF. The DNA of the CDR3 is TGTGCCAGCAGCTCCCTCTTGAGCACAGATACGCAGTATTTT.

The rearrangement links TRBV5-6 to TRBJ2-7, with 8 bases that match TRBD1. The CDR3 is 14 amino acids. The junction had 6 bases not matched to a gene; V was cut back by 4 bases and J by 3 bases. CDR1 is SGHDT and CDR2 is YYEEEE in the germline V gene. The CDR3 nucleotides read TGTGCCAGCAGCCTTGGGACAGGAAACTACGAGCAGTACGTC. Translated: CASSLGTGNYEQYV.

This chain connects TRBV6-2 or TRBV6-3 to TRBJ2-7; 14 bases are shared with TRBD2. Germline V gene data show CDR1 as MNHEY and CDR2 as SVGEGT. The trim removed 0 bases at V and 2 bases at J, leaving 9 bases unmatched. The CDR3 extends over 19 amino acids. The CDR3 DNA follows: TGTGCCAGCAGTTACTCCAAGGGACTAGCGGGGGAAGCCACCTACGAGCAGTACGTC. Residues: CASSYSKGLAGEATYEQYV.

This clonotype was counted between two and nine times. CDR3 sequence reads: CASSGVPGNEQFF. The CDR3 nucleotides are TGTGCCAGCAGCGGTGTCCCGGGCAATGAGCAGTTCTTC. The rearrangement uses TRBV5-5 and TRBJ2-1; D call uncertain. There are 13 residues in the CDR3. CDR1 and CDR2 from the germline V gene are SGHKS and YYEKEE (reference sequence). V lost 4 bases and J 6 bases, leaving 11 bases between the germline ends.

This clonotype was detected ten times or more. J is TRBJ1-1 and V is TRBV6-2 or TRBV6-3; the match to TRBD1 covers 9 bases. This CDR3 contains 16 residues. The germline CDR1 and CDR2 sequences are MNHEY and SVGEGT. Trimming removed 6 bases from V and 0 bases from J; junction bases left unmatched: 8. CDR3 residues: CASSAGTGTLNTEAFF. CDR3 DNA: TGTGCCAGCAGCGCCGGGACAGGGACCCTGAACACTGAAGCTTTCTTT.

The V and J genes are TRBV9 and TRBJ2-7; D is tentatively TRBD1 or TRBD2 (5 bases each). CDR1 and CDR2 from the germline V gene are SGDLS and YYNGEE. Trimming removed 4 bases at V and 5 bases at J, with 19 bases between. The CDR3 totals 15 residues. The CDR3 is CASSPLGVRRDEQYV. In DNA, the CDR3 is TGTGCCAGCAGCCCCCTGGGGGTGAGAAGGGACGAGCAGTACGTC.

This clonotype was recorded a few times. V and J are TRBV5-1 and TRBJ2-1; D may be TRBD2 (7 bases). Germline V gene data show CDR1 as SGHRS and CDR2 as YFSETQ. Trimming took 4 bases from V and 3 from J, leaving 17 bases between them. The CDR3 spans 16 residues. CDR3 sequence: CASSHLGRGHYNEQFF. CDR3 bases: TGCGCCAGCAGCCACCTCGGGCGGGGGCACTACAATGAGCAGTTCTTC.

The rearrangement joins TRBV4-3 to TRBJ2-7, with TRBD1 as a possible D gene (6 bases). Germline V gene sequence: CDR1 LGHNA, CDR2 YSLEER. Trimming took 5 bases from V and 2 from J, leaving 13 bases between them. The CDR3 runs 14 residues. The CDR3 loop reads CASSLGQSAYEQYF. CDR3 sequence (DNA): TGCGCCAGCAGCTTAGGACAGTCTGCCTACGAGCAGTACTTC.

The chain carries TRBV7-9 and TRBJ1-1; D possibly corresponds to TRBD1 (5 bases). This CDR3 has 12 residues. The germline V and J ends were trimmed by 4 bases and 7 bases, with 10 bases remaining between them. Germline V gene data show CDR1 as SEHNR and CDR2 as FQNEAQ (reference sequence). The CDR3 nucleotides are TGTGCCAGCAGCTCCGATGGGGGTGAAGCTTTCTTT. Protein product: CASSSDGGEAFF.

In its sample, this clonotype was seen many times. This chain joins TRBV7-6 and TRBJ2-7; D might be TRBD2 (6 bases). V was clipped by 4 bases and J by 3 bases, with 13 bases between them. The V gene's germline CDR1 is SGHVS and CDR2 FNYEAQ. The CDR3 consists of 14 residues. CDR3 sequence (DNA): TGTGCCAGCAGCTCAGCCCTGGGGGGCTACGAGCAGTACTTC. Its protein product is CASSSALGGYEQYF.

The chain uses TRBV10-1 and TRBJ1-1; 8 nucleotides line up with TRBD1. V lost 3 bases and J lost 2; bases outside the gene matches: 11. Germline V gene data show CDR1 as WNHNN and CDR2 as SYGVQD (reference sequence). This CDR3 spans 17 amino acids. The CDR3 coding sequence is TGCGCCAGCAGTGACCATGTTGACAGGGGATCAAACACTGAAGCTTTCTTT. This translates into CASSDHVDRGSNTEAFF.

This clonotype was picked up a small number of times. The CDR3 DNA reads TGCAGCGTTGAACGGTCCGGGGGTTCCTACAATGAGCAGTTCTTC. It translates to CSVERSGGSYNEQFF. The chain is built from TRBV29-1 and TRBJ2-1; the D gene is possibly TRBD2 (6 bases). CDR3 length: 15 residues. V was shortened by 2 bases and J by 1 base, with 12 bases between the two germline ends. The germline CDR1 and CDR2 sequences are SQVTM and ANQGSEA.

This clonotype was picked up a small number of times. The chain uses TRBV12-5 and TRBJ1-1, with D unclear. V lost 3 bases and J 0 bases, leaving 8 bases between the germline ends. Germline V gene data show CDR1 as LGHNT and CDR2 as FRNRAP. The CDR3 loop spans 14 amino acids. CDR3 nucleotide sequence: TGTGCTAGTGGTTTCGGACGCCTGAACACTGAAGCTTTCTTT. Translation gives CASGFGRLNTEAFF.

V gene TRBV27 combines with J gene TRBJ1-3; unclear D gene. Germline V gene data show CDR1 as MNHEY and CDR2 as SMNVEV (reference sequence). The CDR3 sequence is 15 residues long. Trimming left V 4 bases short and J 0 bases short, with 10 bases between. The CDR3 nucleotides read TGTGCCAGCAGTTCCGACGGGAACTCTGGAAACACCATATATTTT. It is translated as CASSSDGNSGNTIYF.

V and J are TRBV7-4 and TRBJ2-5; TRBD2 matches at 14 bases. The CDR3 length is 17 residues. From germline, CDR1 is SGHVT and CDR2 SQSDAQ. J was trimmed by 5 bases and V by 2 bases; bases with no gene match: 7. The chain's CDR3 is CASSLHHRTSGGETQYF. For the CDR3, the DNA is TGTGCCAGCAGCTTACATCACAGGACTAGCGGGGGGGAGACCCAGTACTTC. Combining the CDR3 with reference TRBV7-4 and TRBJ2-5 gives the whole variable domain GAGVSQSPRYKVAKRGRDVALRCDSISGHVTLYWYRQTLGQGSEVLTYSQSDAQRDKSGRPSGRFSAERPERSVSTLKIQRTEQGDSAVYLCASSLHHRTSGGETQYFGPGTRLLVL.

This chain links TRBV25-1 with TRBJ1-1; D remains unclear. CDR1 is MGHDK, CDR2 SYGVNS, per germline. Trimming cost V 6 bases and J 2 bases, with 13 bases left between them. This CDR3 comprises 14 residues. CDR3: CASRAFGTNTEAFF. As DNA, the CDR3 is TGTGCCAGCAGGGCCTTCGGAACCAACACTGAAGCTTTCTTT.

The rearrangement links TRBV5-6 to TRBJ2-1; the D is unclear. V lost 6 bases, J lost 3 bases, and 4 bases lay in between. The CDR3 consists of 11 residues. The germline V gene encodes CDR1 SGHDT and CDR2 YYEEEE. The CDR3 here is CASTDYNEQFF. Written as DNA, the CDR3 is TGTGCCAGCACTGACTACAATGAGCAGTTCTTC. Filled out from reference TRBV5-6 and TRBJ2-1, the complete variable domain reads DAGVTQSPTHLIKTRGQQVTLRCSPKSGHDTVSWYQQALGQGPQFIFQYYEEEERQRGNFPDRFSGHQFPNYSSELNVNALLLGDSALYLCASTDYNEQFFGPGTRLTVL.

Only a few counts were recorded for this clonotype. The chain has TRBV20-1 and TRBJ1-1; 10 nucleotides match TRBD1. The germline V gene has CDR1 DFQATT and CDR2 SNEGSKA (reference sequence). V shed 3 bases and J 3 bases; nucleotides not matched to a gene: 1. This CDR3 region has 13 residues. The CDR3 reads CSASGTGDTEAFF. The CDR3, as DNA: TGCAGTGCTAGCGGGACAGGGGACACTGAAGCTTTCTTT.

Only a few counts were recorded for this clonotype. The gene calls are TRBV7-8 and TRBJ2-3; 9 nucleotides line up with TRBD1. The germline V gene has CDR1 SGHVS and CDR2 FQNEAQ. The CDR3 extends over 17 amino acids. Unmatched junction bases numbered 7, after V lost 0 bases and J lost 3 bases. The CDR3 nucleotides read TGTGCCAGCAGCTTAGCGCAGGACAGGGGATCGACAGATACGCAGTATTTT. Translating gives CASSLAQDRGSTDTQYF.

As concerns this clonotype: Since a much larger clone is just one base distant, this may be a read error. The rearrangement joins TRBV28 to TRBJ2-7; D tentatively reads TRBD1 or TRBD2 (5 bases each). The CDR3 is 15 residues long. The germline gives CDR1 MDHEN, CDR2 SYDVKM. The CDR3 reads CANSFWQGNEGEQYV. CDR3 sequence (DNA): TGTGCCAACAGTTTTTGGCAGGGCAACGAGGGCGAGCAGTACGTC.

The chain carries TRBV19 and TRBJ2-1; TRBD2 matches at 9 bases. After removal of 6 bases from V and 0 bases from J, the junction contained 6 bases not matched to a gene. The germline V gene has CDR1 LNHDA and CDR2 SQIVND (reference sequence). This CDR3 is built from 16 residues. As DNA, the CDR3 is TGTGCCAGTAGCATCCATAGCGGGGGCTCCTACAATGAGCAGTTCTTC. As protein: CASSIHSGGSYNEQFF.

This chain uses TRBV7-4 with TRBJ2-1; 11 bases line up with TRBD2. From germline, CDR1 is SGHVT and CDR2 SQSDAQ. V shed 3 bases, J shed 9 bases, and the junction held 7 bases outside the gene matches. This CDR3 has 15 amino acids. CDR3 residues: CASSFIAGGPGEQFF. CDR3 nucleotide sequence: TGTGCCAGCAGCTTTATAGCGGGGGGGCCGGGTGAGCAGTTCTTC. The full variable domain, rest sourced from reference TRBV7-4 and TRBJ2-1, is GAGVSQSPRYKVAKRGRDVALRCDSISGHVTLYWYRQTLGQGSEVLTYSQSDAQRDKSGRPSGRFSAERPERSVSTLKIQRTEQGDSAVYLCASSFIAGGPGEQFFGPGTRLTVL.

This clonotype came up a few times. The gene calls are TRBV19 and TRBJ1-1, with TRBD1 matching over 9 bases. The CDR3 spans 16 residues. The V segment lost 5 bases and the J segment 4 bases; nucleotides outside the gene matches: 11. Germline V gene data show CDR1 as LNHDA and CDR2 as SQIVND (reference sequence). Written as DNA, the CDR3 is TGTGCCAGTAGTCTCAGACAGGGGGGTCGAATCACTGAAGCTTTCTTT. Protein sequence: CASSLRQGGRITEAFF.

The rearrangement uses TRBV14 and TRBJ2-7; D is possibly TRBD2 (6 bases). This CDR3 has 16 amino acids. CDR1 and CDR2 (germline): SGHDN, FVKESK. Trimming left V 0 bases short and J 2 bases short, with 14 bases between. The CDR3 is CASSQEGGTTPYEQYV. The CDR3 region has the DNA TGTGCCAGCAGCCAAGAAGGAGGGACGACTCCCTACGAGCAGTACGTC.

This clonotype was seen more than once but under ten times. The chain has TRBV6-5 and TRBJ1-6; D unclear. This CDR3 contains 16 residues. V shed 10 bases and J shed 7 bases, with 23 bases lying between them. The germline gives CDR1 MNHEY, CDR2 SVGAGI. The CDR3 sequence: CATGVEAEVGNSPLHF. CDR3 nucleotide sequence: TGTGCCACCGGGGTAGAAGCGGAAGTTGGGAATTCACCCCTCCACTTT.

The table lists this clonotype with a count of one. The rearrangement links TRBV27 to TRBJ1-2; 8 nucleotides line up with TRBD1. This CDR3 region has 14 residues. V lost 5 bases and J lost 4; bases outside the gene matches: 6. Germline V gives CDR1 MNHEY, CDR2 SMNVEV (reference sequence). The CDR3 sequence is CASSPAGQVYGYTF. In nucleotides, the CDR3 is TGTGCCAGCAGTCCGGCGGGACAGGTCTATGGCTACACCTTC.

This clonotype was picked up a small number of times. This sequence joins TRBV6-1 and TRBJ2-5; 12 bases map to TRBD2. Germline trimming cut 8 bases from V and 5 bases from J; bases unmatched to any gene: 15. The CDR3 length is 17 residues. Germline V lookup: CDR1 MNHNS, CDR2 SASEGT. In nucleotides, the CDR3 is TGTGCCAGCGGGCTAGCGGGGGGGCTGGGGTTTGAGGAGACCCAGTACTTC. It translates to CASGLAGGLGFEETQYF.

The table lists this clonotype with many counts. The gene calls are TRBV9 and TRBJ1-1, with D tentatively TRBD1 (5 bases). The CDR3 totals 13 residues. Germline lookup yields CDR1 SGDLS and CDR2 YYNGEE. Between the trimmed V and J ends, which lost 7 bases and 6 bases, there was a span of 16 bases. DNA for the CDR3: TGTGCCAGCTCGGTTTTAGGGGACGCTGAAGCTTTCTTT. It encodes CASSVLGDAEAFF.

This clonotype was counted only a few times. J is TRBJ2-5 and V is TRBV9, with TRBD1 identical over 7 bases. The CDR3 has 15 amino acids. V dropped 3 bases and J dropped 0; count of bases not matched to a gene: 5. Germline V gene data show CDR1 as SGDLS and CDR2 as YYNGEE. Written as DNA, the CDR3 is TGTGCCAGCAGCGATGGACAGGACTACCAAGAGACCCAGTACTTC. Protein: CASSDGQDYQETQYF.

In its sample, this clonotype was seen a few times. The chain couples TRBV27 to TRBJ2-7; D is unclear. Per germline, CDR1 MNHEY and CDR2 SMNVEV (reference sequence). This CDR3 contains 13 residues. Trimming pared 0 bases from V and 4 bases from J, leaving 7 bases between. CDR3 sequence: CASSLSPLYEQYV. CDR3 bases: TGTGCCAGCAGTTTATCCCCACTATACGAGCAGTACGTC.

Details on this clonotype: A much more abundant neighbour one base away suggests this may be a read error. V and J are TRBV28 and TRBJ1-1; D is undetermined. In germline, CDR1 is MDHEN, CDR2 SYDVKM. The CDR3 is made up of 14 amino acids. Trimming removed 2 bases at V and 1 base at J, with 8 bases between. The CDR3 protein is CASSLKRANTEAFF. DNA of the CDR3: TGTGCCAGCAGTTTAAAGAGGGCGAACACTGAAGCTTTCTTT.